This T cell receptor (beta chain) is drawn from a study of blood T cell repertoires in COVID-19. Whole-study context: The United States, Italy and Spain provided the acute and convalescent COVID-19 samples. The cDNA or gDNA used as material had been derived from T cells, B-cell-depleted T cells, or PBMCs.

Those enrolled in Seattle joined during active infection and were followed longitudinally afterward. CDR1 is SGHTA, CDR2 FQGNSA, per germline. This CDR3 region has 17 residues. V shed 1 base and J 7 bases; nucleotides not matched to a gene: 12. In the source study's methods: Amplification from reference gene primers served as the basis for estimated nucleated cell counts. Libraries were prepared by immunoSEQ multiplex PCR; TCRdb keeps only in-frame clonotypes and omits some of them. The D gene and trimming were derived from the DNA, and the V and J assignments and clone size from that table. The profile shows roughly 300,000 clones, more than 80% of them singletons.

The rearrangement joins TRBV7-2 to TRBJ1-5; 8 bases fit TRBD1. Sequencing input: peripheral blood. This TCR was recovered from a young woman with COVID-19, enrolled during active disease. CDR3 protein: CASSLGWGQGAGQPQHF. CDR3 nucleotide sequence: TGTGCCAGCAGCTTAGGCTGGGGGCAGGGGGCAGGCCAGCCCCAGCATTTT.